Listed below are T cell receptor beta chains from one sample, sequenced in a study of CD8+ T cells in alopecia areata. The repertoire was sequenced with immunoSEQ multiplex PCR; TCRdb's copy has only in-frame clones and lacks some. The table lists around 140,000 clones, 49% of them singletons. The material was CD8+ T cells sorted from blood, obtained at week 0. These receptors all come from a human donor with alopecia areata. CDR3s include the opening cysteine and the closing phenylalanine or tryptophan. Each record gives: J gene, clone size, V gene, D gene, CDR3 protein, CDR3 DNA. A D gene is named only where the DNA matches it firmly. Expanded clones get a size class; other rows say once, few or many, or leave the size out.

J gene: TRBJ2-7
clone size: NA
V gene: TRBV7-9
D gene: TRBD1
CDR3 protein: CASSSRDRGIYEQYF
CDR3 DNA: TGTGCCAGCAGCTCCCGGGACAGGGGGATCTACGAGCAGTACTTC

J gene: TRBJ2-1
clone size: NA
V gene: TRBV5-1
D gene: NA
CDR3 protein: CASSGLGIAYNEQFF
CDR3 DNA: TGCGCCAGCAGCGGTCTGGGGATAGCCTACAATGAGCAGTTCTTC

J gene: TRBJ1-2
clone size: NA
V gene: TRBV12-5
D gene: NA
CDR3 protein: CASGFGQTGDGYTF
CDR3 DNA: TGTGCTAGTGGTTTTGGACAAACGGGGGATGGCTACACCTTC

J gene: TRBJ1-6
clone size: NA
V gene: TRBV6-1
D gene: NA
CDR3 protein: CASSLTVGGPSPLHF
CDR3 DNA: TGTGCCAGCAGCCTAACAGTGGGGGGGCCTTCACCCCTCCACTTT

J gene: TRBJ2-6
clone size: NA
V gene: TRBV27
D gene: NA
CDR3 protein: CASTPGASGANVLTF
CDR3 DNA: TGTGCCAGCACCCCGGGGGCTTCTGGGGCCAACGTCCTGACTTTC

J gene: TRBJ2-5
clone size: NA
V gene: TRBV7-9
D gene: NA
CDR3 protein: CASSLMATDQETQYF
CDR3 DNA: TGTGCCAGCAGCTTAATGGCTACAGATCAAGAGACCCAGTACTTC

J gene: TRBJ2-2
clone size: NA
V gene: TRBV6-5
D gene: NA
CDR3 protein: CASSSFYPGELFF
CDR3 DNA: TGTGCCAGCAGTTCCTTTTATCCCGGGGAGCTGTTTTTT

J gene: TRBJ2-2
clone size: NA
V gene: TRBV13
D gene: NA
CDR3 protein: CASTGTPNTGELFF
CDR3 DNA: TGTGCCAGCACCGGGACTCCCAACACCGGGGAGCTGTTTTTT

J gene: TRBJ2-3
clone size: few
V gene: TRBV7-9
D gene: TRBD1
CDR3 protein: CASSLSTGADTQYF
CDR3 DNA: TGTGCCAGCAGCTTGAGCACAGGGGCAGATACGCAGTATTTT

J gene: TRBJ2-4
clone size: few
V gene: TRBV7-9
D gene: NA
CDR3 protein: CASSPIASAKNIQYF
CDR3 DNA: TGTGCCAGCAGCCCAATCGCTAGTGCCAAAAACATTCAGTACTTC

J gene: TRBJ1-2
clone size: once
V gene: TRBV6-5
D gene: NA
CDR3 protein: CASSYGGDYGYTF
CDR3 DNA: TGTGCCAGCAGTTACGGGGGGGACTATGGCTACACCTTC

J gene: TRBJ1-2
clone size: few
V gene: TRBV29-1
D gene: NA
CDR3 protein: CSAGGDYGYTF
CDR3 DNA: TGCAGCGCCGGCGGTGACTATGGCTACACCTTC

J gene: TRBJ2-3
clone size: NA
V gene: TRBV4-1
D gene: TRBD2
CDR3 protein: CASSQDEAGGADTQYF
CDR3 DNA: TGCGCCAGCAGCCAAGATGAAGCGGGGGGCGCAGATACGCAGTATTTT

J gene: TRBJ2-1
clone size: few
V gene: TRBV6-4
D gene: TRBD1
CDR3 protein: CASSWGQGGVDEQFF
CDR3 DNA: TGTGCCAGCAGTTGGGGACAGGGGGGTGTCGATGAGCAGTTCTTC

J gene: TRBJ1-2
clone size: NA
V gene: TRBV5-6
D gene: TRBD1
CDR3 protein: CASSWRDRENYGYTF
CDR3 DNA: TGTGCCAGCAGCTGGAGGGACAGGGAGAACTATGGCTACACCTTC

J gene: TRBJ2-1
clone size: NA
V gene: TRBV29-1
D gene: NA
CDR3 protein: CSPVGNEQFF
CDR3 DNA: TGCAGCCCTGTTGGGAATGAGCAGTTCTTC

J gene: TRBJ2-7
clone size: NA
V gene: TRBV2
D gene: NA
CDR3 protein: CAGAIGTYEQYF
CDR3 DNA: TGTGCCGGTGCTATTGGGACCTACGAGCAGTACTTC

J gene: TRBJ1-6
clone size: NA
V gene: TRBV27
D gene: NA
CDR3 protein: CASSLSRVSPLHF
CDR3 DNA: TGTGCCAGCAGTTTATCTCGGGTTTCACCCCTCCACTTT

J gene: TRBJ1-2
clone size: few
V gene: TRBV7-8
D gene: TRBD1
CDR3 protein: CASSYHGTVDYGYTF
CDR3 DNA: TGTGCCAGCAGCTACCACGGGACAGTGGACTATGGCTACACCTTC

J gene: TRBJ2-2
clone size: NA
V gene: TRBV5-1
D gene: NA
CDR3 protein: CASSLARYTGELFF
CDR3 DNA: TGCGCCAGCAGCTTGGCCAGGTACACCGGGGAGCTGTTTTTT

J gene: TRBJ2-1
clone size: NA
V gene: TRBV4-1
D gene: NA
CDR3 protein: CASSQDSSSYNEQFF
CDR3 DNA: TGCGCCAGCAGCCAAGACTCAAGCTCCTACAATGAGCAGTTCTTC

J gene: TRBJ2-1
clone size: NA
V gene: TRBV19
D gene: TRBD1
CDR3 protein: CASSIDSPGTGSADNEQFF
CDR3 DNA: TGTGCCAGTAGTATAGATTCCCCCGGGACAGGGTCTGCTGATAATGAGCAGTTCTTC

J gene: TRBJ2-7
clone size: few
V gene: TRBV6-5
D gene: NA
CDR3 protein: CASSPGGESYEQYF
CDR3 DNA: TGTGCCAGCAGTCCTGGAGGGGAAAGCTACGAGCAGTACTTC

J gene: TRBJ1-1
clone size: NA
V gene: TRBV7-2
D gene: NA
CDR3 protein: CASSLGLGAEAFF
CDR3 DNA: TGTGCCAGCAGCTTAGGCTTAGGGGCTGAAGCTTTCTTT

J gene: TRBJ2-3
clone size: NA
V gene: TRBV5-6
D gene: TRBD2
CDR3 protein: CASSFGTSGENTQYF
CDR3 DNA: TGTGCCAGCAGCTTCGGGACTAGCGGGGAGAATACGCAGTATTTT

J gene: TRBJ2-1
clone size: NA
V gene: TRBV7-3
D gene: TRBD2
CDR3 protein: CASSLAGGKNEQFF
CDR3 DNA: TGTGCCAGCAGCCTAGCGGGGGGGAAGAATGAGCAGTTCTTC

J gene: TRBJ2-5
clone size: few
V gene: TRBV6-5
D gene: NA
CDR3 protein: CASNQAQGALETQYF
CDR3 DNA: TGTGCCAGCAACCAGGCACAGGGAGCCTTGGAGACCCAGTACTTC

J gene: TRBJ1-2
clone size: NA
V gene: TRBV29-1
D gene: NA
CDR3 protein: CSVEHRSGYTF
CDR3 DNA: TGCAGCGTTGAACACAGGAGTGGCTACACCTTC

J gene: TRBJ1-2
clone size: NA
V gene: TRBV7-2
D gene: NA
CDR3 protein: CASSLVYRFYGYTF
CDR3 DNA: TGTGCCAGCAGCTTAGTATACAGATTCTATGGCTACACCTTC

J gene: TRBJ2-7
clone size: NA
V gene: TRBV30
D gene: TRBD1
CDR3 protein: CAWSVLGQPYEQYF
CDR3 DNA: TGTGCCTGGAGTGTACTGGGACAGCCTTACGAGCAGTACTTC

J gene: TRBJ2-2
clone size: NA
V gene: TRBV30
D gene: NA
CDR3 protein: CAWSVLKAGELFF
CDR3 DNA: TGTGCCTGGAGTGTACTTAAGGCCGGGGAGCTGTTTTTT

J gene: TRBJ2-1
clone size: few
V gene: TRBV13
D gene: TRBD1
CDR3 protein: CASSWDREGDEQFF
CDR3 DNA: TGTGCCAGCAGTTGGGACAGGGAGGGCGATGAGCAGTTCTTC

J gene: TRBJ1-1
clone size: many
V gene: TRBV7-6
D gene: TRBD1
CDR3 protein: CASSLQGVRGKWTEAFF
CDR3 DNA: TGTGCCAGCAGCCTCCAGGGGGTAAGGGGGAAGTGGACTGAAGCTTTCTTT

J gene: TRBJ1-5
clone size: NA
V gene: TRBV6-6
D gene: NA
CDR3 protein: CASRSDTPNQPQHF
CDR3 DNA: TGTGCCAGCAGGTCTGACACTCCCAATCAGCCCCAGCATTTT

J gene: TRBJ2-6
clone size: few
V gene: TRBV2
D gene: NA
CDR3 protein: CASSESSWHFSGANVLTF
CDR3 DNA: TGTGCCAGCAGTGAATCATCGTGGCACTTCTCTGGGGCCAACGTCCTGACTTTC

J gene: TRBJ2-5
clone size: NA
V gene: TRBV15
D gene: NA
CDR3 protein: CATSRDDGIQETQYF
CDR3 DNA: TGTGCCACCAGCAGAGATGATGGGATACAGGAGACCCAGTACTTC

J gene: TRBJ2-7
clone size: NA
V gene: TRBV5-5
D gene: NA
CDR3 protein: CASSFGGTTYEQYF
CDR3 DNA: TGTGCCAGCAGCTTCGGCGGAACGACGTACGAGCAGTACTTC

J gene: TRBJ2-2
clone size: few
V gene: TRBV29-1
D gene: NA
CDR3 protein: CSVIDRTNTGELFF
CDR3 DNA: TGCAGCGTGATAGACAGAACGAACACCGGGGAGCTGTTTTTT

J gene: TRBJ2-2
clone size: NA
V gene: TRBV27
D gene: NA
CDR3 protein: CASSHRIPNTGELFF
CDR3 DNA: TGTGCCAGCAGTCACCGGATCCCGAACACCGGGGAGCTGTTTTTT

J gene: TRBJ2-7
clone size: few
V gene: TRBV30
D gene: NA
CDR3 protein: CAWSAQPLHEQYF
CDR3 DNA: TGTGCCTGGAGTGCCCAACCCCTCCACGAGCAGTACTTC

J gene: TRBJ2-5
clone size: NA
V gene: TRBV27
D gene: TRBD1
CDR3 protein: CASSSSQGAVQETQYF
CDR3 DNA: TGTGCCAGCAGTTCCTCACAGGGGGCAGTACAAGAGACCCAGTACTTC

J gene: TRBJ1-1
clone size: NA
V gene: TRBV5-6
D gene: TRBD1
CDR3 protein: CASSLGTGEGYTEAFF
CDR3 DNA: TGTGCCAGCAGCTTGGGAACAGGGGAGGGGTACACTGAAGCTTTCTTT

J gene: TRBJ2-2
clone size: NA
V gene: TRBV29-1
D gene: NA
CDR3 protein: CSVEDAGPRGDTGELFF
CDR3 DNA: TGCAGCGTTGAAGATGCGGGGCCCCGGGGTGATACCGGGGAGCTGTTTTTT

J gene: TRBJ2-6
clone size: few
V gene: TRBV5-4
D gene: TRBD2
CDR3 protein: CASSSGTSLHSGANVLTF
CDR3 DNA: TGTGCCAGCAGCTCAGGGACTAGCCTACACTCTGGGGCCAACGTCCTGACTTTC

J gene: TRBJ1-1
clone size: few
V gene: TRBV5-1
D gene: NA
CDR3 protein: CASSRSGVAVNTEAFF
CDR3 DNA: TGCGCCAGCTCCCGATCGGGGGTTGCGGTGAACACTGAAGCTTTCTTT

J gene: TRBJ1-4
clone size: NA
V gene: TRBV7-7
D gene: NA
CDR3 protein: CASSLRPGGGEKLFF
CDR3 DNA: TGTGCTAGCAGCCTACGGCCCGGGGGTGGTGAAAAACTGTTTTTT

J gene: TRBJ1-2
clone size: NA
V gene: TRBV29-1
D gene: NA
CDR3 protein: CSVDGQMGYGYTF
CDR3 DNA: TGCAGCGTTGACGGACAGATGGGCTATGGCTACACCTTC

J gene: TRBJ1-1
clone size: NA
V gene: TRBV5-4
D gene: NA
CDR3 protein: CASSLASGNTEAFF
CDR3 DNA: TGTGCCAGCAGCTTGGCCTCAGGGAACACTGAAGCTTTCTTT

J gene: TRBJ2-7
clone size: NA
V gene: TRBV7-9
D gene: NA
CDR3 protein: CASSSPLKSYEQYF
CDR3 DNA: TGTGCCAGCAGCTCCCCTTTAAAATCCTACGAGCAGTACTTC

J gene: TRBJ2-5
clone size: NA
V gene: TRBV7-8
D gene: NA
CDR3 protein: CASSLDETQYF
CDR3 DNA: TGTGCCAGCAGCTTAGATGAGACCCAGTACTTC

J gene: TRBJ2-2
clone size: few
V gene: TRBV29-1
D gene: NA
CDR3 protein: CSVKTRQKSNTGELFF
CDR3 DNA: TGCAGCGTTAAAACCAGACAGAAATCGAACACCGGGGAGCTGTTTTTT